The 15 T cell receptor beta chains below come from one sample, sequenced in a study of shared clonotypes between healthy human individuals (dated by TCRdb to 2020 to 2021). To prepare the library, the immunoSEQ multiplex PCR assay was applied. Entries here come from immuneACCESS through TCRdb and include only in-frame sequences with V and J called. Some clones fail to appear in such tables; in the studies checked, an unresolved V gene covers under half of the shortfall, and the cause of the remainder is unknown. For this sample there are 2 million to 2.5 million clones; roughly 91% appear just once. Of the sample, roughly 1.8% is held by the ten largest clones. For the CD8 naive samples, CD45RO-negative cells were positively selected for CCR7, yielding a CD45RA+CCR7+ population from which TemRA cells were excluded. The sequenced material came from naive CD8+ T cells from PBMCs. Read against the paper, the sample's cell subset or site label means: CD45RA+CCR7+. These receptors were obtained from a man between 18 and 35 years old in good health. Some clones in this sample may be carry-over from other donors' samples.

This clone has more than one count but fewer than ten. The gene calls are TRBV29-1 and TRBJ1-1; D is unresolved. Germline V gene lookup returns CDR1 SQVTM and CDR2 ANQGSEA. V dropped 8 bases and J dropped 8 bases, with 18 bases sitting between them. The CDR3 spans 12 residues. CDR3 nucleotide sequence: TGCAGCTTTGGTCCTACTTTAGGGGAAGCTTTCTTT. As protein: CSFGPTLGEAFF.

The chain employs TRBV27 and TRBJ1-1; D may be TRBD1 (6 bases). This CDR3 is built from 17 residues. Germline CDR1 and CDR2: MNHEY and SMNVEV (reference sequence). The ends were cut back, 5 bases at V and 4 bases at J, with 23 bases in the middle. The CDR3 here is CASSAKEGVLVSTEAFF. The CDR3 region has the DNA TGTGCCAGCAGTGCGAAGGAGGGGGTGCTCGTAAGCACTGAAGCTTTCTTT.

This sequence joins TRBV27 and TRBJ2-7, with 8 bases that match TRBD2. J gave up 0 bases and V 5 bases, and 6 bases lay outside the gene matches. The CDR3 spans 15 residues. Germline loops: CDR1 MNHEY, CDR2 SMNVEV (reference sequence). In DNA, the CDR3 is TGTGCCAGCAGTCCAACCGGGACTAGCTCCTACGAGCAGTACTTC. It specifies CASSPTGTSSYEQYF.

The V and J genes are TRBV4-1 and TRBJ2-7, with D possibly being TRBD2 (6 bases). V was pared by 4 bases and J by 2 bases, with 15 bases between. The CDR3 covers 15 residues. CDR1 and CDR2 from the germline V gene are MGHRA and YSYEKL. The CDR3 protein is CASSPRAGLAYEQYF. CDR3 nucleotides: TGCGCCAGCAGCCCACGAGCGGGCCTGGCCTACGAGCAGTACTTC.

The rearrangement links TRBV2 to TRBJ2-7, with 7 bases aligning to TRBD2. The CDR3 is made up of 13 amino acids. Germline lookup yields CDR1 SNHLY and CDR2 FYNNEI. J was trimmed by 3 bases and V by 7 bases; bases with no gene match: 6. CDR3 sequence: CASNGGSGYEQYF. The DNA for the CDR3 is TGTGCCAGCAACGGGGGGTCGGGCTACGAGCAGTACTTC.

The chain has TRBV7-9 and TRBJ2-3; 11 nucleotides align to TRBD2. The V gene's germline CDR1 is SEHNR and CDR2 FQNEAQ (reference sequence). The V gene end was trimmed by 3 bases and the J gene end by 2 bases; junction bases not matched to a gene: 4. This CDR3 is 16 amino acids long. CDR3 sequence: CASSLGTSGPTDTQYF. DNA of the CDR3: TGTGCCAGCAGCTTGGGGACTAGCGGACCCACAGATACGCAGTATTTT.

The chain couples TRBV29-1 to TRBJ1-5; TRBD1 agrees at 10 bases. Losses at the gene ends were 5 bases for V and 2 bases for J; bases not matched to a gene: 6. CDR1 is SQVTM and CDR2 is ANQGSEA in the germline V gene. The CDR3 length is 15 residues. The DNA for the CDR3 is TGCAGCGTTATTTTAGGGACAGGGGGCAATCAGCCCCAGCATTTT. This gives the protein CSVILGTGGNQPQHF.

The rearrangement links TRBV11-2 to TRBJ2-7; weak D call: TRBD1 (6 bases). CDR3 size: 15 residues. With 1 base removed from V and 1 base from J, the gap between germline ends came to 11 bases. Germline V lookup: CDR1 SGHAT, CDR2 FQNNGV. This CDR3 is CASSLGGGKSYEQYF. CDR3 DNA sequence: TGTGCCAGCAGCTTAGGAGGGGGAAAATCCTACGAGCAGTACTTC.

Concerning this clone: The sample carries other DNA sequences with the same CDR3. CDR3 region: CASSLSRGTVSYEQYF. The CDR3 DNA reads as TGTGCCAGCAGTTTATCGAGAGGGACAGTTTCCTACGAGCAGTACTTC. The chain is built from TRBV27 and TRBJ2-7; 7 nucleotides agree with TRBD1. The length of the CDR3 is 16 residues. V shed 0 bases and J 1 base; nucleotides not matched to a gene: 6. Germline assignment: CDR1 MNHEY and CDR2 SMNVEV (reference sequence).

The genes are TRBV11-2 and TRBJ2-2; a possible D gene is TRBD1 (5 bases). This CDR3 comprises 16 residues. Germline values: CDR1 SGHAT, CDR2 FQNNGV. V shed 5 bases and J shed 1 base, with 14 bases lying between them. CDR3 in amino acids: CASSINRILNTGELFF. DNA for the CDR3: TGTGCCAGCAGCATTAACAGGATACTGAACACCGGGGAGCTGTTTTTT.

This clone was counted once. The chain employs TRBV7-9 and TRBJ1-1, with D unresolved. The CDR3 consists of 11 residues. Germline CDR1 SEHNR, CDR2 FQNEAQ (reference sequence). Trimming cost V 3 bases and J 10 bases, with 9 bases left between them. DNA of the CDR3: TGTGCCAGCAGCTTGGGGAATGGAGCTTTCTTT. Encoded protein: CASSLGNGAFF.

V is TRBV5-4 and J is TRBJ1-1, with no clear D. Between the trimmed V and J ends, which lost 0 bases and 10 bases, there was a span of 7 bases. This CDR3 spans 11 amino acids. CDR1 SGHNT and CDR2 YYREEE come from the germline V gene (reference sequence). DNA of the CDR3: TGTGCCAGCAGCTTGGGGAGCGGAGCTTTCTTT. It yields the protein CASSLGSGAFF.

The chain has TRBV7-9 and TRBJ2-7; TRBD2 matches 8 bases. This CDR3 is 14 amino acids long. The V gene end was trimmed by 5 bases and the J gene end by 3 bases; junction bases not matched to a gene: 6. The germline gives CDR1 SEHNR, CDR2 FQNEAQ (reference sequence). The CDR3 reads CASSQAGDFYEQYF. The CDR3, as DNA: TGTGCCAGCAGCCAAGCGGGAGATTTCTACGAGCAGTACTTC.

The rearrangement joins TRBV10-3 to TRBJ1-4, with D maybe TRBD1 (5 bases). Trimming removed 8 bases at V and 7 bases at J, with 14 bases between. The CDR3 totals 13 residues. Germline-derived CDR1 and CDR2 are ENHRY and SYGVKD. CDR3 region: CAIRGQGSEKLFF. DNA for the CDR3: TGTGCCATCCGAGGGCAGGGAAGTGAAAAACTGTTTTTT.

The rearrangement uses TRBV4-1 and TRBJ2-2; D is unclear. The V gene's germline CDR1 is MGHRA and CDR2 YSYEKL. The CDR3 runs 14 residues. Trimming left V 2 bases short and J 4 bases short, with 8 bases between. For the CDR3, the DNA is TGCGCCAGCAGCCAACCCCTTCCCACCGGGGAGCTGTTTTTT. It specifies CASSQPLPTGELFF.